The present entry profiles one T cell receptor beta chain with its context. Trimming took 4 bases from V and 0 from J, leaving 10 bases between them. CDR1 is LGHNA, CDR2 YSLEER, per germline. The CDR3 sequence is 15 residues long. This specimen comes from a study of tumor-infiltrating lymphocytes in localized non-small cell lung cancer. Overall study context: The cohort mixed smokers and never-smokers, several histologies, and some post-neoadjuvant-chemotherapy samples.

Some clones are missing from TCRdb's copy, which holds only in-frame ones; the method was immunoSEQ multiplex PCR. In the table there are roughly 15,000 clones, around 65% of which are singletons. This clonotype was obtained from a human donor with non-small cell lung cancer. Sequencing input: uninvolved lung tissue not adjacent to the tumor. The gene calls are TRBV4-3 and TRBJ2-1; no clear D gene. This chain's CDR3 is CASSPRRISYNEQFF. The CDR3 DNA is TGCGCCAGCAGCCCGCGAAGGATCTCCTACAATGAGCAGTTCTTC.